Presented here are 32 T cell receptor beta chains from one specimen sequenced in a study of cytomegalovirus exposure and HLA in healthy donors (dated by TCRdb to 2016 to 2017). The method behind the library was the immunoSEQ multiplex PCR assay. For the multiplex PCR, a mixture combining 60 forward primers for TCR Vbeta segments and 13 reverse primers for TCR Jbeta segments was used. Held by TCRdb, this immuneACCESS table contains in-frame sequences only and omits some clones. Under half of the omission traces to an unresolved V gene where checked; the cause of the rest is unknown. The table for this sample lists around 54,000 clones; around 82% of them were counted only once. Of the sample, roughly 3% is held by the ten largest clones. Material: PBMCs. These receptors came from a woman aged 18-35 years in good health and CMV-seronegative.

The chain has TRBV7-6 and TRBJ2-5; 7 positions match TRBD1. Losses at the gene ends were 2 bases for V and 1 base for J; bases not matched to a gene: 4. The length of the CDR3 is 15 residues. CDR1 and CDR2 (germline): SGHVS, FNYEAQ. For the CDR3, the DNA is TGTGCCAGCAGCTTAACAGGGACAGCCCAAGAGACCCAGTACTTC. It codes for CASSLTGTAQETQYF.

About this clone: Germline and junction disagree at one end, which may indicate a read error. V and J are TRBV7-9 and TRBJ1-1; D call uncertain. CDR1 is SEHNR, CDR2 FQNEAQ, per germline (reference sequence). The CDR3 runs to 14 residues. DNA of the CDR3: TGTTCCAGCAGCTTAGCGATCGCGGGGACTGAAGCTTTCTTT. Its translation: CSSSLAIAGTEAFF. The entire variable domain, with the rest obtained from reference TRBV7-9 and TRBJ1-1, is as follows: DTGVSQNPRHKITKRGQNVTFRCDPISEHNRLYWYRQTLGQGPEFLTYFQNEAQLEKSRLLSDRFSAERPKGSFSTLEIQRTEQGDSAMYLCSSSLAIAGTEAFFGQGTRLTVV.

The gene calls are TRBV28 and TRBJ1-1; possibly TRBD1 for D (5 bases). CDR1 and CDR2 (germline): MDHEN, SYDVKM. The CDR3 length is 13 residues. V dropped 7 bases and J dropped 4 bases, with 13 bases sitting between them. CDR3 loop: CASTLPGVTEAFF. Here the CDR3 DNA reads TGTGCCAGCACCCTCCCGGGGGTCACTGAAGCTTTCTTT.

The chain has TRBV27 and TRBJ1-2; weak D call: TRBD1 (5 bases). The germline V and J ends were trimmed by 5 bases and 0 bases, with 13 bases remaining between them. The V gene's germline CDR1 is MNHEY and CDR2 SMNVEV (reference sequence). CDR3 length: 15 amino acids. The CDR3 protein is CASSVFGAANYGYTF. The CDR3, as DNA: TGTGCCAGCAGTGTCTTTGGGGCGGCTAACTATGGCTACACCTTC.

The rearrangement joins TRBV13 to TRBJ1-2; possible D gene TRBD1, 6 bases. Germline values: CDR1 PRHDT, CDR2 FYEKMQ (reference sequence). Between the trimmed V and J ends, which lost 0 bases and 1 base, there was a span of 12 bases. This CDR3 region has 16 residues. CDR3 protein: CASSLGQGQINYGYTF. The CDR3, as DNA: TGTGCCAGCAGCTTAGGCCAGGGACAAATTAACTATGGCTACACCTTC.

The V call is TRBV6-6, the J call TRBJ2-1, with a weak D call TRBD1 (6 bases). The CDR3 loop spans 14 amino acids. V lost 6 bases and J lost 3, with 12 bases in between. Germline assignment: CDR1 MNHNY and CDR2 SVGAGI (reference sequence). For the CDR3, the DNA is TGTGCCAGCAGGAGGGGGAGAAACTACAATGAGCAGTTCTTC. Translation gives CASRRGRNYNEQFF.

This chain uses TRBV28 with TRBJ1-1, with D tentatively TRBD1 (5 bases). V gave up 6 bases and J gave up 2 bases, with 13 bases separating them. Germline lookup yields CDR1 MDHEN and CDR2 SYDVKM. The CDR3 is 14 amino acids. CDR3 nucleotides: TGTGCCAGCAGCCCAAGACAGCTTAACACTGAAGCTTTCTTT. Protein: CASSPRQLNTEAFF.

Only a few counts were recorded for this clone. V is TRBV29-1 and J is TRBJ1-2; D is possibly TRBD1 (5 bases). Germline CDR1 is SQVTM and CDR2 is ANQGSEA. Trimming removed 6 bases at V and 2 bases at J, with 10 bases between. CDR3 length: 12 residues. DNA for the CDR3: TGCAGCGTAGACAGTATGAACTATGGCTACACCTTC. It yields the protein CSVDSMNYGYTF.

This clone has just one count. The chain combines TRBV5-6 with TRBJ2-7; tentative D call: TRBD2 (6 bases). Trimming removed 0 bases from V and 2 bases from J, with 9 bases in between. The germline V gene encodes CDR1 SGHDT and CDR2 YYEEEE. This CDR3 has 14 amino acids. CDR3 in amino acids: CASSLGAGTYEQYF. The CDR3 coding sequence is TGTGCCAGCAGCTTGGGGGCGGGGACCTACGAGCAGTACTTC.

The rearrangement links TRBV19 to TRBJ1-2; D is uncertain. The CDR3 is 15 amino acids. V was clipped by 7 bases and J by 8 bases, with 23 bases between them. Germline loops: CDR1 LNHDA, CDR2 SQIVND (reference sequence). The CDR3 DNA reads as TGTGCCAGTACCGATCCGGGTTTGGGTCTATGGGGCTACACCTTC. Translating it yields CASTDPGLGLWGYTF. The variable domain in full, with the rest retrieved from reference TRBV19 and TRBJ1-2, is DGGITQSPKYLFRKEGQNVTLSCEQNLNHDAMYWYRQDPGQGLRLIYYSQIVNDFQKGDIAEGYSVSREKKESFPLTVTSAQKNPTAFYLCASTDPGLGLWGYTFGSGTRLTVV.

This rearrangement joins TRBV9 to TRBJ1-2, with a possible D match to TRBD1 (6 bases). Trimming shortened V by 3 bases and J by 2 bases, and 14 bases separated the two germline ends. Germline loops: CDR1 SGDLS, CDR2 YYNGEE. CDR3 size: 15 residues. The CDR3 DNA reads as TGTGCCAGCAGCGCTCCCTCAGGGGAGAACTATGGCTACACCTTC. Translation: CASSAPSGENYGYTF. The variable domain in full, completed from reference TRBV9 and TRBJ1-2, reads DSGVTQTPKHLITATGQRVTLRCSPRSGDLSVYWYQQSLDQGLQFLIQYYNGEERAKGNILERFSAQQFPDLHSELNLSSLELGDSALYFCASSAPSGENYGYTFGSGTRLTVV.

The chain recombines TRBV7-9 with TRBJ2-3, with 7 positions matching TRBD2. The germline V gene encodes CDR1 SEHNR and CDR2 FQNEAQ (reference sequence). The junction had 12 bases not matched to a gene; V was cut back by 2 bases and J by 4 bases. This CDR3 is 17 amino acids long. This chain's CDR3 is CASSLPGRLKEADTQYF. In DNA, the CDR3 is TGTGCCAGCAGCTTACCCGGGAGGCTAAAAGAGGCAGATACGCAGTATTTT.

This clone was seen a few times. The chain carries TRBV6-5 and TRBJ1-6; D perhaps matches TRBD1 (5 bases). Germline values: CDR1 MNHEY, CDR2 SVGAGI. V dropped 0 bases and J dropped 7 bases, with 10 bases sitting between them. The CDR3 consists of 15 residues. The CDR3 nucleotides read TGTGCCAGCAGTTACTCGGCAGGGAAAAATTCACCCCTCCACTTT. It specifies CASSYSAGKNSPLHF.

As concerns this clone: A read error may account for a junction end that differs from germline. The rearrangement uses TRBV6-1 and TRBJ1-5; D unresolved. The length of the CDR3 is 15 residues. Germline values: CDR1 MNHNS, CDR2 SASEGT. CDR3 region: CAGSEGPYSNQPQHF. CDR3 DNA sequence: TGTGCCGGCAGTGAAGGGCCTTATAGCAATCAGCCCCAGCATTTT.

The J gene is TRBJ1-1, the V gene TRBV10-3, with 10 bases fitting TRBD1. Germline V gene data show CDR1 as ENHRY and CDR2 as SYGVKD. The CDR3 length is 13 residues. The junction had 3 bases not matched to a gene; V was cut back by 6 bases and J by 5 bases. The CDR3 region is CAISDRGQTEAFF. CDR3 bases: TGTGCCATCAGCGACAGGGGGCAAACTGAAGCTTTCTTT.

The chain combines TRBV13 with TRBJ1-1, with 9 bases that match TRBD1. Looked up from germline, CDR1 is PRHDT and CDR2 is FYEKMQ (reference sequence). This CDR3 region has 16 residues. V shed 0 bases, J shed 2 bases, and the junction held 4 bases outside the gene matches. DNA of the CDR3: TGTGCCAGCAGCTTAGGGACAGGGGGACCAAACACTGAAGCTTTCTTT. Its protein is CASSLGTGGPNTEAFF.

The chain recombines TRBV7-6 with TRBJ2-7; 13 bases line up with TRBD2. The CDR3 consists of 19 residues. With 5 bases clipped from V and 2 bases from J, the junction kept 15 bases outside the gene matches. Germline CDR1 and CDR2: SGHVS and FNYEAQ. CDR3 nucleotide sequence: TGTGCCAGCAGCCGCTTTCCTGCCGGGACTAGCGGGAAGGCCTACGAGCAGTACTTC. Protein sequence: CASSRFPAGTSGKAYEQYF.

This chain joins TRBV28 and TRBJ2-1, with a possible D match to TRBD2 (5 bases). CDR3 length: 13 residues. Trimming took 6 bases from V and 5 from J, leaving 11 bases between them. CDR1 and CDR2 (germline): MDHEN, SYDVKM. The CDR3 region is CASSRGLHNEQFF. The CDR3 DNA reads TGTGCCAGCAGCCGAGGACTCCACAATGAGCAGTTCTTC.

This sequence joins TRBV5-4 and TRBJ2-7; 8 bases are shared with TRBD1. The V and J ends lost 4 bases and 5 bases, in that order; junction bases with no gene match: 17. Per the germline V gene, CDR1 is SGHNT and CDR2 is YYREEE (reference sequence). The CDR3 is 17 amino acids. CDR3 bases: TGTGCCAGCAGCCCTAGTCCGGGACAGGCAGGGAGTAACGAGCAGTACTTC. This translates into CASSPSPGQAGSNEQYF.

V usage is TRBV6-5 and J usage is TRBJ1-3; weak D call: TRBD1 (5 bases). The CDR3 consists of 14 residues. Germline CDR1 reads MNHEY; CDR2 reads SVGAGI. V lost 2 bases to trimming and J lost 2 bases, with 7 bases between them. The CDR3 spells CASSYRGTGNTIYF. The CDR3 DNA reads as TGTGCCAGCAGTTACCGGGGGACTGGAAACACCATATATTTT.

The chain links TRBV18 to TRBJ2-7; 8 bases align to TRBD1. V was clipped by 6 bases and J by 5 bases; unmatched bases: 3. CDR1 and CDR2 from the germline V gene are KGHSH and LQKENI. The CDR3 totals 12 residues. The CDR3 protein is CASSQDRDEQYF. CDR3 bases: TGTGCCAGCTCTCAGGACAGGGACGAGCAGTACTTC.

There are a few counts of this clone. V usage is TRBV6-1 and J usage is TRBJ2-1, with 9 bases fitting TRBD1. V was clipped by 1 base and J by 6 bases; unmatched bases: 4. The CDR3 has 15 amino acids. Germline V gene sequence: CDR1 MNHNS, CDR2 SASEGT. CDR3 in DNA: TGTGCCAGCAGTGAAGGGACAGGGGAAAGCAATGAGCAGTTCTTC. Residues: CASSEGTGESNEQFF.

Comment on this clone: An end of the junction differs from the germline gene, which may be a read error. The genes are TRBV9 and TRBJ2-6; 9 nucleotides align to TRBD1. CDR1 is SGDLS and CDR2 is YYNGEE in the germline V gene. The CDR3 is 17 amino acids. CDR3 nucleotides: TGTGCCAGCAGCGTAGCGACAGGGGGGTCTGGGGCCAACGGCCTGACTTTC. This sequence encodes CASSVATGGSGANGLTF.

The CDR3 coding sequence is TGCGCCAGCAGCTTGCTTGCGGGAGGGCCTCAAAATGAGCAGTTCTTC. Translating gives CASSLLAGGPQNEQFF. The V gene is TRBV5-1, the J gene TRBJ2-1; 9 bases are shared with TRBD2. This CDR3 region has 16 residues. From germline, CDR1 is SGHRS and CDR2 YFSETQ. J gave up 7 bases and V 1 base, and 9 bases lay outside the gene matches.

This clone appeared a single time. The J gene is TRBJ1-1, the V gene TRBV18; 8 nucleotides agree with TRBD1. Germline assignment: CDR1 KGHSH and CDR2 LQKENI. This CDR3 is built from 18 residues. V dropped 3 bases and J dropped 1; count of bases not matched to a gene: 13. CDR3 nucleotide sequence: TGTGCCAGCTCACCTCCCGCGACTGCAGGGGGCTCGAACACTGAAGCTTTCTTT. This translates into CASSPPATAGGSNTEAFF.

The V and J genes are TRBV6-1 and TRBJ1-5; D gene uncertain. Germline V CDR1 and CDR2: MNHNS, SASEGT. Deletions cut 7 bases from V and 11 bases from J, with 18 bases between. CDR3 length equals 13 residues. This chain's CDR3 is CASNERRGMAQHF. The CDR3 DNA follows: TGTGCCAGCAACGAACGACGGGGAATGGCCCAGCATTTT.

The chain links TRBV30 to TRBJ2-7; 12 nucleotides line up with TRBD2. CDR1 is GTSNPN, CDR2 SVGIG, per germline (reference sequence). This CDR3 region has 14 residues. J gave up 0 bases and V 6 bases, and 3 bases lay outside the gene matches. The chain's CDR3 is CACRLAGDSYEQYF. CDR3 bases: TGTGCCTGCCGACTAGCGGGGGACTCCTACGAGCAGTACTTC.

This clone showed up just once. CDR3 in amino acids: CATHPALLYNEQFF. CDR3 nucleotides: TGCGCCACCCATCCCGCACTCCTCTACAATGAGCAGTTCTTC. This chain joins TRBV10-2 and TRBJ2-1; D is unresolved. The CDR3 loop spans 14 amino acids. Germline V gene data show CDR1 as WSHSY and CDR2 as SAAADI. The ends were cut back, 10 bases at V and 3 bases at J, with 16 bases in the middle.

On this clone: Its ends do not fully match the called genes, so a read error is possible. The V and J genes are TRBV6-1 and TRBJ1-3, with 9 bases fitting TRBD1. The CDR3 is 14 residues long. In germline, CDR1 is MNHNS, CDR2 SASEGT. The CDR3 sequence: CASSATGGSGVVHF. Here the CDR3 DNA reads TGTGCCAGCAGTGCAACAGGGGGCTCGGGAGTTGTACATTTT.

This sequence joins TRBV9 and TRBJ2-7; possible D gene TRBD2, 6 bases. The germline CDR1 and CDR2 sequences are SGDLS and YYNGEE. The CDR3 sequence is 13 residues long. V lost 9 bases and J lost 3, with 16 bases in between. CDR3 region: CATHGGSYYEQYF. DNA for the CDR3: TGTGCCACTCACGGGGGTTCCTACTACGAGCAGTACTTC.

The chain has TRBV6-4 and TRBJ2-2, with 8 bases matching TRBD1. This CDR3 contains 16 residues. CDR1 is MRHNA and CDR2 is SNTAGT in the germline V gene. Losses at the gene ends were 3 bases for V and 1 base for J; bases not matched to a gene: 4. The CDR3 spells CASSDGGTGNTGELFF. CDR3 nucleotide sequence: TGTGCCAGCAGTGATGGGGGGACAGGGAACACCGGGGAGCTGTTTTTT.

The chain links TRBV10-3 to TRBJ1-5, with 9 bases fitting TRBD1. CDR1 is ENHRY, CDR2 SYGVKD, per germline. This CDR3 is 15 amino acids long. The V segment lost 2 bases and the J segment 6 bases; nucleotides outside the gene matches: 5. For the CDR3, the DNA is TGTGCCATCAGTGAGGGACAGGGGACGCGTCAGCCCCAGCATTTT. This sequence encodes CAISEGQGTRQPQHF.